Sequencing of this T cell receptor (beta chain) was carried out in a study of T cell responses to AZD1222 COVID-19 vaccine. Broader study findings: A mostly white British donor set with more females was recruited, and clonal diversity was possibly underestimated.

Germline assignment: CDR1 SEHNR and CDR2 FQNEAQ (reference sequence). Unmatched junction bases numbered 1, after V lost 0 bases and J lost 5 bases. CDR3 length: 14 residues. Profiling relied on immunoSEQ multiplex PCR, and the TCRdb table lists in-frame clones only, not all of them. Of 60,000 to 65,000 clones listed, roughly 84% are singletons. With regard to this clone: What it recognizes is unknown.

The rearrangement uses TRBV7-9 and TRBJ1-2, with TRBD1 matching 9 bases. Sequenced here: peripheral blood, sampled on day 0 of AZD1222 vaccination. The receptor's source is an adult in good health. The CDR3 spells CASSLAGQGYGYTF. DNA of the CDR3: TGTGCCAGCAGCTTAGCCGGACAGGGGTATGGCTACACCTTC.